Below are 30 T cell receptor beta chains sequenced from a single sample in a study of T cells in Graves' hyperthyroidism and ophthalmopathy. TCR beta CDR3 regions were amplified from RNA transcripts. First-round RT-PCR targeting the TCR CDR3 was performed with the HTBI primer set. One entry per CDR3 protein, called by TCRdb with MiXCR from the multiplex PCR reads. The data hold hundreds of thousands of distinct CDR3 sequences, with over 35% observed a single time. The sequencing sample was made of blood. The source of these receptors is a woman aged 40 to 50 with Graves' hyperthyroidism.

The J gene is TRBJ2-7, the V gene TRBV9; 7 bases agree with TRBD1. V was clipped by 3 bases and J by 5 bases; unmatched bases: 5. Germline V CDR1 and CDR2: SGDLS, YYNGEE. This CDR3 is built from 13 residues. CDR3 residues: CASSGGQSDEQYF. As DNA, the CDR3 is TGTGCCAGCAGCGGGGGACAGTCTGACGAGCAGTACTTC.

The table lists this clonotype with a count of one. The chain joins TRBV20-1 to TRBJ2-5, with a weak D call TRBD2 (5 bases). V was clipped by 2 bases and J by 3 bases, with 10 bases between them. There are 13 residues in the CDR3. Germline CDR1 and CDR2: DFQATT and SNEGSKA (reference sequence). The CDR3 region is CSARPTGKETQYF. For the CDR3, the DNA is TGCAGTGCTAGACCGACGGGGAAAGAGACCCAGTACTTC.

Many counts were recorded for this clonotype. The chain has TRBV10-3 and TRBJ1-2, with 10 bases aligning to TRBD1. The CDR3 covers 16 residues. The germline V gene encodes CDR1 ENHRY and CDR2 SYGVKD. The V gene end was trimmed by 9 bases and the J gene end by 1 base; junction bases not matched to a gene: 11. CDR3: CAINPRDRGNNYGYTF. DNA of the CDR3: TGTGCCATTAACCCCCGGGACAGGGGAAATAACTATGGCTACACCTTC.

This clonotype appeared a single time. In this CDR3 the conserved last residue, phenylalanine or tryptophan, is missing, so a read error is likely. The genes are TRBV7-2 and TRBJ2-5; D remains unclear. The CDR3 is 15 amino acids. Trimming pared 3 bases from V and 5 bases from J, leaving 16 bases between. The germline gives CDR1 SGHTA, CDR2 FQGNSA. The CDR3 nucleotides are TGTGCCAGCAGCTTCCCGTCCCAGGCATTCGAGACCCAGTACCTC. Its protein is CASSFPSQAFETQYL.

As concerns this clonotype: A much larger clonotype is one base distant, so this may be a read error. Here the CDR3 omits its conserved ending phenylalanine or tryptophan, so a read error is the likely source. The V call is TRBV19, the J call TRBJ1-1; D is possibly TRBD1 (5 bases). This CDR3 is 12 amino acids long. Germline CDR1 is LNHDA and CDR2 is SQIVND (reference sequence). The V end was cut by 5 bases, the J end by 4 bases, with 8 bases between. The CDR3 nucleotides read TGTGCCAGTAGTCCAGGGCTCACTGAAGCTTTCCTT. Amino acid sequence: CASSPGLTEAFL.

The CDR3 region is CAISSGQDLGETQYF. In nucleotides, the CDR3 is TGTGCCATCAGCTCGGGACAGGACTTAGGGGAGACCCAGTACTTC. This chain joins TRBV10-3 and TRBJ2-5; 8 bases map to TRBD1. The CDR3 consists of 15 residues. V shed 6 bases and J 5 bases; nucleotides not matched to a gene: 11. Germline CDR1 reads ENHRY; CDR2 reads SYGVKD.

This clonotype was observed a few times. The V and J genes are TRBV6-1 and TRBJ1-1; D unresolved. V gave up 5 bases and J gave up 4 bases, with 17 bases separating them. The CDR3 is 15 residues long. The germline gives CDR1 MNHNS, CDR2 SASEGT. The CDR3 sequence is CASSRWVEEGTEAFF. CDR3 nucleotides: TGTGCCAGCAGTCGGTGGGTTGAGGAGGGCACTGAAGCTTTCTTT.

Many counts were recorded for this clonotype. This chain joins TRBV20-1 and TRBJ2-5; D uncertain. The germline V gene encodes CDR1 DFQATT and CDR2 SNEGSKA (reference sequence). The germline V and J ends were trimmed by 6 bases and 5 bases, with 16 bases remaining between them. The CDR3 has 13 amino acids. Here the CDR3 DNA reads TGCAGTGCCGTCCCGGTAGACTCGGAGACCCAGTACTTC. It encodes CSAVPVDSETQYF.

The table lists this clonotype with many counts. CDR3 sequence: CASSQVPENSPLHF. The CDR3 coding sequence is TGCGCCAGCAGCCAAGTTCCGGAGAATTCACCCCTCCACTTT. The V gene is TRBV4-3, the J gene TRBJ1-6, with D unresolved. The V and J ends lost 1 base and 7 bases respectively, with 8 bases between them. Per the germline V gene, CDR1 is LGHNA and CDR2 is YSLEER. The CDR3 totals 14 residues.

This clonotype showed up just a few times. V gene TRBV20-1 combines with J gene TRBJ1-6; D is ambiguous. Germline V gene sequence: CDR1 DFQATT, CDR2 SNEGSKA (reference sequence). V was pared by 3 bases and J by 7 bases, with 19 bases between. The CDR3 consists of 16 residues. In nucleotides, the CDR3 is TGCAGTGCTAGGGACCTCCTAACCGGTTGGAATTCACCCCTCCACTTT. Translated: CSARDLLTGWNSPLHF.

The chain uses TRBV4-3 and TRBJ2-5, with D hard to call. Germline loops: CDR1 LGHNA, CDR2 YSLEER. The CDR3 contains 14 residues. Trimming took 0 bases from V and 5 from J, leaving 10 bases between them. CDR3 DNA sequence: TGCGCCAGCAGCCAAGATGAAGGGATGGAGACCCAGTACTTC. It translates to CASSQDEGMETQYF.

In its sample, this clonotype was seen a few times. V gene TRBV27 combines with J gene TRBJ1-6; D is undetermined. The CDR3 contains 13 residues. V was shortened by 8 bases and J by 7 bases, with 12 bases between the two germline ends. Germline CDR1 reads MNHEY; CDR2 reads SMNVEV (reference sequence). CDR3 sequence reads: CASAGRVNSPLHF. DNA for the CDR3: TGTGCCAGCGCGGGTAGGGTAAATTCACCCCTCCACTTT.

On this clonotype: Germline is not matched at one junction end, which may reflect a read error. The V and J genes are TRBV24-1 and TRBJ1-1, with D perhaps TRBD1 (6 bases). This CDR3 has 15 amino acids. In germline, CDR1 is KGHDR, CDR2 SFDVKD. CDR3 nucleotides: TGTGCCAGCAGTTTGAAGGGGGTTAGCAACACTGAAGCTTTCTTT. As protein: CASSLKGVSNTEAFF.

V and J are TRBV7-2 and TRBJ1-2; D remains unclear. This CDR3 contains 14 residues. The V and J ends lost 6 bases and 4 bases respectively, with 15 bases between them. Germline CDR1 is SGHTA and CDR2 is FQGNSA. The CDR3 coding sequence is TGTGCCAGCAGTTTCCTCCTAGACCTCTATGGCTACACCTTC. Protein product: CASSFLLDLYGYTF.

This clonotype has a handful of counts. The rearrangement links TRBV29-1 to TRBJ1-4; the D is unclear. The V and J ends lost 3 bases and 8 bases respectively, with 19 bases between them. CDR1 is SQVTM, CDR2 ANQGSEA, per germline. This CDR3 contains 15 residues. CDR3 amino acids: CSVDTGWEGGEKLFF. The CDR3, as DNA: TGCAGCGTTGATACTGGTTGGGAGGGAGGGGAAAAACTGTTTTTT.

This clonotype was seen a handful of times. A much larger clone differs by one base, so this may be a read error. This rearrangement joins TRBV20-1 to TRBJ1-2; 7 positions match TRBD1. The length of the CDR3 is 14 residues. The V gene end was trimmed by 4 bases and the J gene end by 2 bases; junction bases not matched to a gene: 7. The V gene's germline CDR1 is DFQATT and CDR2 SNEGSKA (reference sequence). The CDR3 spells CSAMGQLVNYGYTF. DNA of the CDR3: TGCAGTGCTATGGGACAGCTTGTGAACTATGGCTACACCTTC.

The V gene is TRBV7-2, the J gene TRBJ2-7; D unclear. V gave up 3 bases and J gave up 0 bases, with 12 bases separating them. There are 15 residues in the CDR3. Germline V CDR1 and CDR2: SGHTA, FQGNSA. CDR3 nucleotide sequence: TGTGCCAGCAGCTTTGGGTTTTCGAGCTCCTACGAGCAGTACTTC. It translates to CASSFGFSSSYEQYF.

The V gene is TRBV11-2, the J gene TRBJ1-2, with 8 bases matching TRBD1. V lost 5 bases to trimming and J lost 8 bases; unmatched junction nucleotides: 10. Germline V gives CDR1 SGHAT, CDR2 FQNNGV. The CDR3 totals 14 residues. In DNA, the CDR3 is TGTGCCAGCAGCCCCCGACAGGGGTGGGACGGCTACACCTTC. It is translated as CASSPRQGWDGYTF.

Comment on this clonotype: A much larger clone is a single base away; this may be a read error. The V and J genes are TRBV9 and TRBJ1-4; a weak D match, TRBD1 (5 bases). Germline assignment: CDR1 SGDLS and CDR2 YYNGEE. The CDR3 runs 14 residues. The CDR3 DNA sequence: TGTGCCAGCAGCACCCAGGGTGCTAATGAAAAACTGCTTTTT. This codes for CASSTQGANEKLLF. The full variable domain, completed using reference TRBV9 and TRBJ1-4, is DSGVTQTPKHLITATGQRVTLRCSPRSGDLSVYWYQQSLDQGLQFLIQYYNGEERAKGNILERFSAQQFPDLHSELNLSSLELGDSALYFCASSTQGANEKLLFGSGTQLSVL.

The CDR3 coding sequence is TGTGCCAGCAGCTTAGGGGCTAGCGGCTACACCTTC. As protein: CASSLGASGYTF. This chain uses TRBV7-2 with TRBJ1-2, with D unresolved. Trimming removed 1 base from V and 8 bases from J, with 8 bases in between. CDR3 size: 12 residues. The germline gives CDR1 SGHTA, CDR2 FQGNSA.

This clonotype was seen only a few times. This chain connects TRBV20-1 to TRBJ1-1; TRBD1 aligns across 7 bases. The junction had 20 bases not matched to a gene; V was cut back by 6 bases and J by 4 bases. This CDR3 region has 17 residues. Looked up from germline, CDR1 is DFQATT and CDR2 is SNEGSKA (reference sequence). The CDR3 reads CSATDRSGLLGVTEAFF. The CDR3 bases are TGCAGTGCCACGGACAGGTCCGGGCTTTTGGGCGTCACTGAAGCTTTCTTT.

This clonotype was observed many times. This sequence joins TRBV7-2 and TRBJ2-5, with TRBD1 matching 7 bases. V lost 5 bases and J lost 5; bases outside the gene matches: 5. Germline CDR1 SGHTA, CDR2 FQGNSA. The CDR3 has 13 amino acids. CDR3 DNA sequence: TGTGCCAGCAGCAGGGGGCGAGAGGAGACCCAGTACTTC. Its translation is CASSRGREETQYF. Combining the CDR3 with reference TRBV7-2 and TRBJ2-5 gives the whole variable domain GAGVSQSPSNKVTEKGKDVELRCDPISGHTALYWYRQSLGQGLEFLIYFQGNSAPDKSGLPSDRFSAERTGGSVSTLTIQRTQQEDSAVYLCASSRGREETQYFGPGTRLLVL.

This clonotype was recorded many times. V and J are TRBV19 and TRBJ1-1; D is uncertain. V dropped 5 bases and J dropped 3 bases, with 16 bases sitting between them. The CDR3 spans 15 residues. Germline values: CDR1 LNHDA, CDR2 SQIVND (reference sequence). The CDR3 nucleotides are TGTGCCAGTAGTTCCCTACACTGGGGATACACTGAAGCTTTCTTT. Translating gives CASSSLHWGYTEAFF.

The sample holds a few counts of this clonotype. The chain combines TRBV11-2 with TRBJ2-3; no reliable D call. The CDR3 length is 12 residues. V shed 1 base and J shed 8 bases, with 7 bases lying between them. Germline-derived CDR1 and CDR2 are SGHAT and FQNNGV. CDR3 protein: CASSLVEVTQYF. The CDR3 region has the DNA TGTGCCAGCAGCTTAGTTGAGGTTACGCAGTATTTT.

The chain couples TRBV16 to TRBJ2-5, with D hard to call. TRBJ2-1 explains the end of the DNA better; the J call may be wrong. This CDR3 is built from 12 residues. CDR1 and CDR2 (germline): KGHSY, FQNENV. The CDR3 here is CASSQSYNEQFF. DNA of the CDR3: TGTGCCAGCAGCCAATCCTACAATGAGCAGTTCTTC.

To note about this clonotype: At one end, the junction sequence differs from germline, possibly due to a read error. This chain uses TRBV10-2 with TRBJ1-1; no firm D call. The germline CDR1 and CDR2 sequences are WSHSY and SAAADI. CDR3 size: 14 residues. The CDR3 sequence is CASSLGRNPPEAFF. CDR3 DNA sequence: TGTGCCAGCAGCCTCGGACGGAACCCCCCCGAAGCTTTCTTT.

This clonotype was counted ten times or more. The chain joins TRBV28 to TRBJ2-7, with 7 bases identical to TRBD2. CDR1 is MDHEN and CDR2 is SYDVKM in the germline V gene. CDR3 size: 13 residues. Unmatched junction bases numbered 3, after V lost 3 bases and J lost 4 bases. The chain's CDR3 is CASSLTSRYEQYF. The CDR3 DNA reads TGTGCCAGCAGTTTGACTAGCAGATACGAGCAGTACTTC.

The CDR3 sequence is CASNGDLDGGTQYF. The CDR3 DNA follows: TGTGCCAGCAACGGGGACCTCGACGGAGGGACCCAGTACTTC. This chain connects TRBV5-6 to TRBJ2-5, with D perhaps matching TRBD1 or TRBD2 (5 bases each). The germline V gene encodes CDR1 SGHDT and CDR2 YYEEEE. The CDR3 sequence is 14 residues long. The germline V and J ends were trimmed by 6 bases and 7 bases, with 19 bases remaining between them.

This clonotype was counted once. CDR3 region: CASSSALRGFQETQYF. As DNA, the CDR3 is TGTGCCAGCAGCTCCGCGCTAAGAGGTTTCCAAGAGACCCAGTACTTC. The rearrangement joins TRBV7-2 to TRBJ2-5; D not certain. V lost 4 bases and J 1 base, leaving 16 bases between the germline ends. The germline CDR1 and CDR2 sequences are SGHTA and FQGNSA. CDR3 length equals 16 residues.

This clonotype was seen ten or more times. J is TRBJ2-7 and V is TRBV20-1; TRBD1 is a possible D gene (6 bases). Germline V gene lookup returns CDR1 DFQATT and CDR2 SNEGSKA (reference sequence). Deletions cut 7 bases from V and 5 bases from J, with 15 bases between. The CDR3 sequence is 12 residues long. CDR3 bases: TGCAGTGTTAAGGCCAGGGGCCACGAGCAGTACTTC. Its translation is CSVKARGHEQYF.